These T cell receptor beta chains were read from a single sample in a study of blood T cell repertoires in COVID-19. TCRdb's table, derived via immunoSEQ multiplex PCR, lists solely in-frame clones and lacks some. The sample records under 350,000 clones, roughly 85% being singletons. The specimen sequenced was PBMCs or T cells enriched from blood (not recorded which). The receptors come from a woman aged 35 to 49 with acute COVID-19. The CDR3 runs from the conserved cysteine through the conserved F or W. A D gene is named only where the DNA matches it firmly. Some rows mark clone size as missing; the rest say once, few, many or name a class of expanded clone.

V	size	D	J	CDR3	DNA
TRBV7-2	NA	TRBD1	TRBJ1-2	CASSPVAGQGKANYGYTF	TGTGCCAGCAGCCCAGTCGCGGGACAGGGGAAAGCTAACTATGGCTACACCTTC
TRBV5-4	NA	TRBD2	TRBJ2-5	CASSPGLAGGTRKETQYF	TGTGCCAGCAGCCCCGGACTAGCGGGGGGGACCCGAAAAGAGACCCAGTACTTC
TRBV10-3	NA	NA	TRBJ1-2	CAISPGDHYGYTF	TGTGCCATATCTCCGGGAGATCATTATGGCTACACCTTC
TRBV28	NA	TRBD2	TRBJ2-3	CASSPTSGRSQYF	TGTGCCAGCAGTCCGACTAGCGGGAGGTCGCAGTATTTT
TRBV14	NA	NA	TRBJ1-1	CASSLQGMNTEAFF	TGTGCCAGCAGCCTGCAGGGGATGAACACTGAAGCTTTCTTT
TRBV9	NA	NA	TRBJ2-1	CASSVGQRRDNEQFF	TGTGCCAGCAGCGTAGGACAGAGACGAGACAATGAGCAGTTCTTC
TRBV28	NA	TRBD1	TRBJ1-1	CASSLPTGVGTEAFF	TGTGCCAGCAGTTTGCCGACAGGGGTTGGCACTGAAGCTTTCTTT
TRBV7-2	once	TRBD1	TRBJ2-1	CASSLGGTGYNEQFF	TGTGCCAGCAGCTTAGGGGGGACAGGGTACAATGAGCAGTTCTTC
TRBV14	NA	NA	TRBJ1-2	CASSRDLSYGYTF	TGTGCCAGCAGCCGGGACTTAAGCTATGGCTACACCTTC
TRBV29-1	NA	NA	TRBJ1-2	CSAIQGSYGYTF	TGCAGCGCCATACAGGGTAGCTATGGCTACACCTTC
TRBV3-1/TRBV3-2	NA	NA	TRBJ1-1	CASSPLQGNTEAFF	TGTGCCAGCAGCCCTTTACAGGGGAACACTGAAGCTTTCTTT
TRBV18	NA	TRBD1	TRBJ2-4	CASSQTGGGKNIQYF	TGTGCCAGCTCACAGACAGGGGGAGGCAAAAACATTCAGTACTTC
TRBV7-2	NA	TRBD2	TRBJ2-2	CASSLTFSGGVRTGELFF	TGTGCCAGCAGCCTCACCTTTAGCGGGGGGGTGAGAACCGGGGAGCTGTTTTTT
TRBV27	NA	NA	TRBJ1-1	CASSTRQELGFPAEAFF	TGTGCCAGCAGTACACGACAGGAGTTAGGGTTTCCTGCTGAAGCTTTCTTT
TRBV4-2	NA	TRBD2	TRBJ2-7	CASSQVVSGLGAQQYF	TGTGCCAGCAGCCAAGTCGTGTCCGGACTAGGTGCGCAGCAGTACTTC
TRBV6-1	NA	NA	TRBJ1-2	CASSEIMTDVYGYTF	TGTGCCAGCAGTGAAATTATGACAGACGTCTATGGCTACACCTTC
TRBV3-1/TRBV3-2	NA	TRBD1	TRBJ1-5	CASSPTGGNQPQHF	TGTGCCAGCAGCCCGACAGGGGGCAATCAGCCCCAGCATTTT
TRBV27	once	TRBD1	TRBJ1-2	CASSLFGTGELTNYGYTF	TGTGCCAGCAGTTTATTCGGGACAGGGGAATTGACTAACTATGGCTACACCTTC
TRBV5-6	few	NA	TRBJ1-2	CASSPKGGARSLGYTF	TGTGCCAGCAGCCCAAAGGGAGGGGCGCGGTCCCTTGGCTACACCTTC
TRBV11-2	NA	NA	TRBJ2-1	CASSMTPYNEQFF	TGTGCCAGCAGTATGACACCTTACAATGAGCAGTTCTTC
TRBV28	NA	TRBD1	TRBJ2-7	CASKGGTGGDGWYF	TGTGCCAGCAAGGGGGGGACAGGGGGAGACGGGTGGTACTTC
TRBV6-2/TRBV6-3	NA	NA	TRBJ1-5	CASTPAQGPGQPQHF	TGTGCCAGCACCCCGGCACAGGGCCCGGGTCAGCCCCAGCATTTT
TRBV19	NA	TRBD1	TRBJ2-7	CASSAGTGGYEQYF	TGTGCCAGTAGCGCCGGGACAGGGGGCTACGAGCAGTACTTC
TRBV9	few	TRBD1	TRBJ2-1	CASSVDNRGAYNEQFF	TGTGCCAGCAGCGTAGATAACAGGGGGGCCTACAATGAGCAGTTCTTC
TRBV12-3/TRBV12-4	few	NA	TRBJ1-5	CASTLGGNQPQHF	TGTGCCAGCACCCTGGGGGGGAATCAGCCCCAGCATTTT
TRBV27	NA	TRBD1	TRBJ1-1	CASSTRTGIFEAFF	TGTGCCAGCAGTACCCGGACAGGGATCTTCGAAGCTTTCTTT
TRBV7-9	once	NA	TRBJ2-5	CASSLDSKETQYF	TGTGCCAGCAGCTTAGACAGTAAAGAGACCCAGTACTTC
TRBV10-3	once	TRBD1	TRBJ1-1	CAAQRTGYSDEAFF	TGTGCCGCCCAAAGGACAGGGTACTCGGATGAAGCTTTCTTT
TRBV2	few	TRBD1	TRBJ1-4	CASRGTGSTNEKLFF	TGTGCCAGCAGAGGGACAGGGTCAACTAATGAAAAACTGTTTTTT
TRBV15	once	NA	TRBJ1-3	CATSRDGQGTGNTIYF	TGTGCCACCAGCAGAGATGGTCAGGGGACTGGAAACACCATATATTTT
TRBV7-8	NA	NA	TRBJ1-1	CASTAAGVYTEAFF	TGTGCCAGCACCGCGGCGGGGGTCTACACTGAAGCTTTCTTT
TRBV6-1	once	NA	TRBJ2-7	CASSEERDSYEQYF	TGTGCCAGCAGTGAAGAGAGGGATTCCTACGAGCAGTACTTC
TRBV7-2	NA	TRBD1	TRBJ2-3	CASSLNVGQGSRTDTQYF	TGTGCCAGCAGCTTAAACGTTGGACAGGGGTCCCGCACAGATACGCAGTATTTT
TRBV5-1	NA	NA	TRBJ2-7	CASSLGQGLGEQYF	TGCGCCAGCAGCTTGGGACAGGGACTCGGCGAGCAGTACTTC
TRBV3-1/TRBV3-2	NA	NA	TRBJ2-1	CASTQGDNEQFF	TGTGCCAGCACCCAGGGAGACAATGAGCAGTTCTTC
TRBV11-1	NA	NA	TRBJ1-6	CASSFGNSPLHF	TGTGCCAGCAGCTTCGGTAATTCACCCCTCCACTTT
TRBV9	NA	TRBD2	TRBJ2-1	CASSLTLAGGSEQFF	TGTGCCAGCAGCCTAACACTAGCGGGAGGTAGTGAGCAGTTCTTC
TRBV5-1	NA	TRBD1	TRBJ1-2	CASSWNRGEGYTF	TGCGCCAGCAGCTGGAACAGGGGCGAAGGCTACACCTTC
TRBV7-2	NA	NA	TRBJ1-5	CASSLEAGHQPQHF	TGTGCCAGCAGCTTAGAGGCGGGTCATCAGCCCCAGCATTTT
TRBV3-1/TRBV3-2	few	NA	TRBJ2-7	CASSQDGAAYEQYF	TGTGCCAGCAGCCAAGATGGAGCAGCCTACGAGCAGTACTTC
TRBV7-9	NA	TRBD1	TRBJ2-3	CASSPTGQSTDTQYF	TGTGCCAGCAGTCCCACGGGACAGAGCACAGATACGCAGTATTTT
TRBV13	once	TRBD1	TRBJ1-1	CASSLDRGGAFF	TGTGCCAGCAGCCTTGACAGGGGAGGAGCTTTCTTT
TRBV7-3	NA	TRBD1	TRBJ1-6	CASSFGTGSPLHF	TGTGCCAGCAGCTTCGGGACAGGGTCACCCCTCCACTTT
TRBV7-2	once	TRBD1	TRBJ2-7	CASSYRTGGADTYEQYF	TGTGCCAGCAGCTACCGGACAGGGGGCGCCGATACCTACGAGCAGTACTTC
TRBV7-2	NA	NA	TRBJ2-2	CASSAGNTGELFF	TGTGCCAGCAGCGCAGGGAACACCGGGGAGCTGTTTTTT